Each of the 26 T cell receptor beta chains below was sequenced from the same sample in a study of blood T cell repertoires in COVID-19. Some clones are missing from TCRdb's copy, which holds only in-frame ones; the method was immunoSEQ multiplex PCR. The sample has 150,000 to 180,000 clones, roughly 80% seen once; the top ten hold 29%. Sequencing was carried out using peripheral blood. These receptors came from a woman aged 55-69 years with acute or convalescent COVID-19.

Only a few counts were recorded for this clone. V gene TRBV28 combines with J gene TRBJ1-1; D gene unclear. Germline V gene data show CDR1 as MDHEN and CDR2 as SYDVKM. CDR3 length: 12 amino acids. V dropped 7 bases and J dropped 11 bases, with 17 bases sitting between them. The CDR3 region is CASKRRPSEAFF. CDR3 nucleotides: TGTGCCAGCAAACGGAGGCCCAGTGAGGCTTTCTTT. The variable domain in full, completed from reference TRBV28 and TRBJ1-1, reads DVKVTQSSRYLVKRTGEKVFLECVQDMDHENMFWYRQDPGLGLRLIYFSYDVKMKEKGDIPEGYSVSREKKERFSLILESASTNQTSMYLCASKRRPSEAFFGQGTRLTVV.

The gene calls are TRBV7-9 and TRBJ2-1; D perhaps matches TRBD2 (5 bases). The CDR3 spans 15 residues. The germline CDR1 and CDR2 sequences are SEHNR and FQNEAQ (reference sequence). V was cut by 5 bases and J by 7 bases, with 18 bases left in between. This CDR3 is CASSPSGRKGNEQFF. Here the CDR3 DNA reads TGTGCCAGCAGCCCGAGCGGCAGGAAGGGAAATGAGCAGTTCTTC.

V usage is TRBV9 and J usage is TRBJ1-6, with TRBD1 as a possible D gene (5 bases). V lost 4 bases and J 10 bases, leaving 18 bases between the germline ends. Germline values: CDR1 SGDLS, CDR2 YYNGEE. The CDR3 covers 15 residues. In DNA, the CDR3 is TGTGCCAGCAGCTATTCAGGCAGGGTGAACTCACCCCTCCACTTT. Residues: CASSYSGRVNSPLHF. Variable domain in full (rest from reference TRBV9 and TRBJ1-6): DSGVTQTPKHLITATGQRVTLRCSPRSGDLSVYWYQQSLDQGLQFLIQYYNGEERAKGNILERFSAQQFPDLHSELNLSSLELGDSALYFCASSYSGRVNSPLHFGNGTRLTVT.

This clone came up a few times. The rearrangement joins TRBV5-1 to TRBJ1-4, with no clear D. The ends were cut back, 1 base at V and 9 bases at J, with 13 bases in the middle. Germline CDR1 and CDR2: SGHRS and YFSETQ. The CDR3 covers 14 residues. The CDR3 nucleotides are TGCGCCAGCAGCTTGTCGACTCCACCCCAAAAACTGTTTTTT. It translates to CASSLSTPPQKLFF. Using reference TRBV5-1 and TRBJ1-4 for the parts outside the CDR3, the full variable domain is KAGVTQTPRYLIKTRGQQVTLSCSPISGHRSVSWYQQTPGQGLQFLFEYFSETQRNKGNFPGRFSGRQFSNSRSEMNVSTLELGDSALYLCASSLSTPPQKLFFGSGTQLSVL.

Ten or more counts support this clone. The sample has other DNA sequences that encode this CDR3 too. The genes are TRBV27 and TRBJ1-5; weak D call: TRBD1 (6 bases). The germline V and J ends were trimmed by 6 bases and 0 bases, with 12 bases remaining between them. Germline V gene lookup returns CDR1 MNHEY and CDR2 SMNVEV (reference sequence). This CDR3 has 15 residues. CDR3 DNA sequence: TGTGCCAGCAGGCCGGGACAAATTAGCAATCAGCCCCAGCATTTT. Translation: CASRPGQISNQPQHF.

The chain has TRBV7-9 and TRBJ2-5; D possibly corresponds to TRBD1 (5 bases). CDR3 length: 18 amino acids. Germline CDR1 SEHNR, CDR2 FQNEAQ (reference sequence). Trimming left V 1 base short and J 0 bases short, with 18 bases between. The chain's CDR3 is CASSLGRRGSGYQETQYF. The CDR3 coding sequence is TGTGCCAGCAGCTTAGGGCGAAGGGGCAGTGGGTACCAAGAGACCCAGTACTTC.

This clone showed up just a few times. The chain joins TRBV6-2 or TRBV6-3 to TRBJ2-1; TRBD2 matches 8 bases. The V gene's germline CDR1 is MNHEY and CDR2 SVGEGT. Trimming cost V 4 bases and J 9 bases; bases outside gene matches: 14. CDR3 length: 16 residues. For the CDR3, the DNA is TGTGCCAGCAGTTCCCAGGGCGGGGGGCCCCTTGGTGAGCAGTTCTTC. Amino acids: CASSSQGGGPLGEQFF.

In DNA, the CDR3 is TGTGCCAGCAGCTTGGGGACAACAGATACGCAGTATTTT. Amino acids: CASSLGTTDTQYF. This chain connects TRBV7-9 to TRBJ2-3; weak D call: TRBD1 (6 bases). Germline V gene lookup returns CDR1 SEHNR and CDR2 FQNEAQ (reference sequence). V was pared by 3 bases and J by 3 bases, with 7 bases between. The CDR3 is made up of 13 amino acids.

Only a few counts were recorded for this clone. The chain carries TRBV6-1 and TRBJ1-3; D unresolved. Trimming removed 3 bases from V and 0 bases from J, with 12 bases in between. Per the germline V gene, CDR1 is MNHNS and CDR2 is SASEGT. This CDR3 is 16 amino acids long. CDR3 sequence: CASSDPRHFSGNTIYF. In DNA, the CDR3 is TGTGCCAGCAGTGACCCGAGACATTTCTCTGGAAACACCATATATTTT.

This clone was recorded only once. This rearrangement joins TRBV27 to TRBJ1-2; TRBD1 aligns across 7 bases. V gave up 6 bases and J gave up 7 bases; unmatched junction bases: 17. Germline CDR1 MNHEY, CDR2 SMNVEV (reference sequence). The CDR3 consists of 16 residues. CDR3 bases: TGTGCCAGCAGCCCCAGGGGGTCTGGATCCTTAGGTGGCTACACCTTC. It yields the protein CASSPRGSGSLGGYTF.

CDR3 protein: CASSAQGHTEAFF. CDR3 nucleotides: TGTGCCAGCAGCGCACAGGGCCACACTGAAGCTTTCTTT. This rearrangement joins TRBV9 to TRBJ1-1, with D tentatively TRBD1 (6 bases). From germline, CDR1 is SGDLS and CDR2 YYNGEE. Trimming removed 3 bases at V and 3 bases at J, with 9 bases between. The CDR3 is 13 residues long.

The chain has TRBV19 and TRBJ1-5; 8 bases line up with TRBD1. Germline trimming cut 5 bases from V and 0 bases from J; bases unmatched to any gene: 6. Germline V gene lookup returns CDR1 LNHDA and CDR2 SQIVND (reference sequence). The CDR3 has 16 amino acids. This chain's CDR3 is CASSGQGLYSNQPQHF. CDR3 DNA: TGTGCCAGTAGTGGACAGGGCCTTTATAGCAATCAGCCCCAGCATTTT.

The V and J genes are TRBV11-2 and TRBJ2-1; the D is unclear. Germline assignment: CDR1 SGHAT and CDR2 FQNNGV. The CDR3 runs 14 residues. The V gene lost 1 base and the J gene lost 10 bases, with 14 bases spanning the gap. The CDR3: CASSLVPARSEQFF. The CDR3 DNA reads as TGTGCCAGCAGCTTAGTCCCCGCAAGAAGCGAGCAGTTCTTC.

V is TRBV6-1 and J is TRBJ1-3, with D unclear. Per the germline V gene, CDR1 is MNHNS and CDR2 is SASEGT. Trimming removed 2 bases from V and 3 bases from J, with 5 bases in between. This CDR3 has 13 residues. This CDR3 is CASSETIGNTIYF. The DNA of the CDR3 is TGTGCCAGCAGTGAAACAATTGGAAACACCATATATTTT.

V usage is TRBV10-3 and J usage is TRBJ1-1, with 7 bases fitting TRBD1. After removal of 0 bases from V and 1 base from J, the junction contained 11 bases not matched to a gene. The CDR3 runs 18 residues. Germline values: CDR1 ENHRY, CDR2 SYGVKD. CDR3 region: CAISESRTGASANTEAFF. CDR3 DNA: TGTGCCATCAGTGAGTCTCGGACAGGAGCTTCCGCGAACACTGAAGCTTTCTTT.

V usage is TRBV9 and J usage is TRBJ1-2; TRBD1 might be the D (5 bases). The V and J ends lost 0 bases and 0 bases respectively, with 9 bases between them. Looked up from germline, CDR1 is SGDLS and CDR2 is YYNGEE. The CDR3 extends over 15 amino acids. CDR3 protein: CASSVGGSTNYGYTF. In DNA form, the CDR3 reads TGTGCCAGCAGCGTAGGGGGCTCGACTAACTATGGCTACACCTTC. Complete variable domain (other parts from reference TRBV9 and TRBJ1-2): DSGVTQTPKHLITATGQRVTLRCSPRSGDLSVYWYQQSLDQGLQFLIQYYNGEERAKGNILERFSAQQFPDLHSELNLSSLELGDSALYFCASSVGGSTNYGYTFGSGTRLTVV.

V and J are TRBV13 and TRBJ1-2; D call uncertain. Germline-derived CDR1 and CDR2 are PRHDT and FYEKMQ (reference sequence). The CDR3 covers 15 residues. The V and J ends lost 3 bases and 0 bases respectively, with 11 bases between them. The CDR3 sequence is CASSFLQITNYGYTF. The CDR3 region has the DNA TGTGCCAGCAGCTTTCTACAGATCACTAACTATGGCTACACCTTC.

The chain combines TRBV9 with TRBJ2-1; TRBD2 might be the D (6 bases). The germline V and J ends were trimmed by 4 bases and 2 bases, with 13 bases remaining between them. CDR1 SGDLS and CDR2 YYNGEE come from the germline V gene. This CDR3 is 15 amino acids long. The CDR3 loop reads CASSLAGTPYNEQFF. The CDR3 DNA reads as TGTGCCAGCAGCTTAGCCGGGACTCCCTACAATGAGCAGTTCTTC.

The J gene is TRBJ1-1, the V gene TRBV19; D not resolved. V shed 6 bases and J shed 5 bases, with 22 bases lying between them. CDR3 length: 16 residues. Germline V gene lookup returns CDR1 LNHDA and CDR2 SQIVND (reference sequence). The chain's CDR3 is CASRDPSGVEETEAFF. The CDR3 coding sequence is TGTGCCAGTAGAGACCCTAGTGGAGTGGAGGAAACTGAAGCTTTCTTT.

The chain recombines TRBV4-2 with TRBJ2-2; D remains ambiguous. The V end lost 0 bases, the J end lost 7 bases, and 12 bases lay between the germline ends. The CDR3 has 15 amino acids. Germline-derived CDR1 and CDR2 are LGHNA and YNFKEQ. This CDR3 reads CASSQEIIRGGELFF. Written as DNA, the CDR3 is TGTGCCAGCAGCCAAGAAATAATCCGAGGCGGGGAGCTGTTTTTT.

This chain joins TRBV19 and TRBJ1-2, with TRBD1 as a possible D gene (6 bases). V was clipped by 6 bases and J by 1 base, with 12 bases between them. The CDR3 has 14 amino acids. Germline V gene data show CDR1 as LNHDA and CDR2 as SQIVND (reference sequence). CDR3 sequence: CASRSGDNNYGYTF. In nucleotides, the CDR3 is TGTGCCAGTAGATCAGGGGATAATAACTATGGCTACACCTTC.

This sequence joins TRBV7-3 and TRBJ2-3; D is ambiguous. This CDR3 is 13 amino acids long. Germline lookup yields CDR1 SGHTA and CDR2 FQGTGA. Trimming pared 2 bases from V and 6 bases from J, leaving 9 bases between. The CDR3 region is CASSLLEADTQYF. The CDR3 DNA reads TGTGCCAGCAGCTTACTAGAGGCGGATACGCAGTATTTT.

The rearrangement joins TRBV4-1 to TRBJ2-1; 11 nucleotides match TRBD2. V was clipped by 4 bases and J by 4 bases; unmatched bases: 6. The CDR3 is 16 amino acids. Germline-derived CDR1 and CDR2 are MGHRA and YSYEKL. In DNA, the CDR3 is TGCGCCAGCAGCCCTAGGGGACTAGCGGAGTACAATGAGCAGTTCTTC. It encodes CASSPRGLAEYNEQFF.

A few counts support this clone. The V and J genes are TRBV28 and TRBJ1-5; a possible D gene is TRBD1 (6 bases). The V end lost 4 bases, the J end lost 0 bases, and 13 bases lay between the germline ends. Germline V lookup: CDR1 MDHEN, CDR2 SYDVKM. This CDR3 region has 16 residues. The chain's CDR3 is CASSSIWTDSNQPQHF. In DNA, the CDR3 is TGTGCCAGCAGTTCCATCTGGACAGATAGCAATCAGCCCCAGCATTTT.

The chain couples TRBV9 to TRBJ1-1; a weak D match, TRBD1 (5 bases). Germline loops: CDR1 SGDLS, CDR2 YYNGEE. CDR3 length: 13 amino acids. V was clipped by 1 base and J by 5 bases, with 9 bases between them. CDR3 sequence (DNA): TGTGCCAGCAGCGTACAGGGTCAGACTGAAGCTTTCTTT. This translates into CASSVQGQTEAFF. The full variable domain, with the rest looked up from reference TRBV9 and TRBJ1-1, is DSGVTQTPKHLITATGQRVTLRCSPRSGDLSVYWYQQSLDQGLQFLIQYYNGEERAKGNILERFSAQQFPDLHSELNLSSLELGDSALYFCASSVQGQTEAFFGQGTRLTVV.

The rearrangement uses TRBV13 and TRBJ2-3; the D gene is possibly TRBD1 (6 bases). Germline CDR1 and CDR2: PRHDT and FYEKMQ (reference sequence). V gave up 2 bases and J gave up 1 base, with 7 bases separating them. The CDR3 extends over 14 amino acids. In DNA, the CDR3 is TGTGCCAGCAGCTTACAGGGGCGCACAGATACGCAGTATTTT. Protein sequence: CASSLQGRTDTQYF.